The 32 T cell receptor beta chains in this list originate from one sample, sequenced in a study of blood T cells in healthy people across ages. Primers used in a second PCR of about 6 to 12 cycles were a sample-barcoded 5' primer and a J-beta primer mix. TCRdb used MiXCR to reprocess the 5' RACE reads, holding one entry per CDR3 protein. The repertoire holds under 750,000 distinct CDR3 sequences, with around 48% as singletons. The source material was blood. These receptors all stem from a man older than 75 in good health.

This clonotype has only a few counts. The chain is built from TRBV6-1 and TRBJ1-6; 9 nucleotides match TRBD1. The V gene end was trimmed by 1 base and the J gene end by 8 bases; junction bases not matched to a gene: 0. The CDR3 loop spans 14 amino acids. Germline CDR1 MNHNS, CDR2 SASEGT. CDR3 protein: CASSEGQGDSPLHF. The CDR3 region has the DNA TGTGCCAGCAGTGAAGGACAGGGGGATTCACCCCTCCACTTT.

On this clonotype: One end of the junction varies from germline; a read error may be responsible. V and J are TRBV12-3 or TRBV12-4 and TRBJ2-7, with 11 positions matching TRBD1. The CDR3 has 17 residues. CDR3 in amino acids: CASSSPTSGQGAHEQYF. Here the CDR3 DNA reads TGTGCCAGCAGTTCCCCAACGTCTGGACAGGGGGCTCACGAGCAGTATTTC.

This clonotype has only one observation. This chain uses TRBV29-1 with TRBJ1-1, with 7 positions matching TRBD1. CDR3 length: 13 residues. Losses at the gene ends were 6 bases for V and 4 bases for J; bases not matched to a gene: 8. Looked up from germline, CDR1 is SQVTM and CDR2 is ANQGSEA. As DNA, the CDR3 is TGCAGCGTGAGGGGGCGGGGGGGCACTGAAGCTTTCTTT. Amino acids: CSVRGRGGTEAFF.

This clonotype was recorded only once. The chain employs TRBV18 and TRBJ2-5, with unresolved D. CDR1 is KGHSH, CDR2 LQKENI, per germline. The CDR3 is 12 amino acids. Trimming took off 1 base at V and 2 bases at J, with 2 bases between the two ends. The CDR3 sequence is CASSPHQETQYF. In nucleotides, the CDR3 is TGTGCCAGCTCACCACATCAAGAGACCCAGTACTTC. The full variable domain, completed using reference TRBV18 and TRBJ2-5, is NAGVMQNPRHLVRRRGQEARLRCSPMKGHSHVYWYRQLPEEGLKFMVYLQKENIIDESGMPKERFSAEFPKEGPSILRIQQVVRGDSAAYFCASSPHQETQYFGPGTRLLVL.

This clonotype was counted between two and nine times. The chain has TRBV5-1 and TRBJ1-4, with TRBD1 as a possible D gene (5 bases). Deletions cut 2 bases from V and 4 bases from J, with 9 bases between. The CDR3 extends over 14 amino acids. Looked up from germline, CDR1 is SGHRS and CDR2 is YFSETQ. In DNA form, the CDR3 reads TGCGCCAGCAGCTTATGGACAAATAATGAAAAACTGTTTTTT. Translated, it gives CASSLWTNNEKLFF.

The gene calls are TRBV7-9 and TRBJ2-5; TRBD1 agrees at 7 bases. The CDR3 is made up of 13 amino acids. V shed 4 bases and J 13 bases; nucleotides not matched to a gene: 12. Germline CDR1 reads SEHNR; CDR2 reads FQNEAQ (reference sequence). CDR3 sequence reads: CASSSERGLARYF. The CDR3 nucleotides are TGTGCCAGCAGCTCTGAGAGGGGGCTCGCGCGGTACTTC. Full variable domain (rest looked up from reference TRBV7-9 and TRBJ2-5): DTGVSQNPRHKITKRGQNVTFRCDPISEHNRLYWYRQTLGQGPEFLTYFQNEAQLEKSRLLSDRFSAERPKGSFSTLEIQRTEQGDSAMYLCASSSERGLARYFGPGTRLLVL.

This chain links TRBV12-3 or TRBV12-4 with TRBJ1-1, with D possibly TRBD1 on 6 matching bases. This CDR3 is built from 14 residues. Trimming cost V 4 bases and J 4 bases, with 13 bases left between them. The chain's CDR3 is CASSYQSDSTEAFF. The CDR3 DNA is TGTGCCAGCAGTTACCAGTCGGACAGCACTGAAGCTTTCTTT.

The chain has TRBV5-1 and TRBJ2-3, with D tentatively TRBD1 (5 bases). Germline lookup yields CDR1 SGHRS and CDR2 YFSETQ. V lost 4 bases and J 0 bases, leaving 12 bases between the germline ends. The CDR3 has 15 residues. As DNA, the CDR3 is TGCGCCAGCAGCCGACAGCCTACTAGCACAGATACGCAGTATTTT. It is translated as CASSRQPTSTDTQYF.

The chain recombines TRBV10-3 with TRBJ2-5, with D possibly TRBD1 on 6 matching bases. Germline V gene lookup returns CDR1 ENHRY and CDR2 SYGVKD. Trimming stripped 2 bases from V and 5 bases from J, with 12 bases between. This CDR3 has 14 residues. The CDR3 nucleotides are TGTGCCATCAGTGAGACAGGGCAGAGCGAGACCCAGTACTTC. Protein sequence: CAISETGQSETQYF.

The chain recombines TRBV29-1 with TRBJ1-2, with no clear D. V dropped 1 base and J dropped 6 bases, with 9 bases sitting between them. CDR1 and CDR2 from the germline V gene are SQVTM and ANQGSEA. This CDR3 comprises 12 residues. In nucleotides, the CDR3 is TGCAGCGTTGAAGGGGGAGGGCATGGCTACACCTTC. This encodes CSVEGGGHGYTF.

This chain links TRBV10-3 with TRBJ2-1; 9 nucleotides match TRBD2. Germline V lookup: CDR1 ENHRY, CDR2 SYGVKD. V trimming: 6 bases; J trimming: 7 bases; junction bases outside the gene matches: 13. The length of the CDR3 is 16 residues. CDR3 DNA: TGTGCCATCAGCCCACGTGTAGCGGGAGAAGTGAATGAGCAGTTCTTC. It is translated as CAISPRVAGEVNEQFF.

The chain links TRBV20-1 to TRBJ1-1; D not certain. The CDR3 length is 11 residues. CDR1 is DFQATT, CDR2 SNEGSKA, per germline (reference sequence). Between the trimmed V and J ends, which lost 6 bases and 1 base, there was a span of 6 bases. CDR3 in amino acids: CSARKNTEAFF. DNA for the CDR3: TGCAGTGCGAGAAAGAACACTGAAGCTTTCTTT.

This clonotype was counted only a few times. The V gene is TRBV20-1, the J gene TRBJ1-2, with D possibly being TRBD1 (6 bases). This CDR3 has 13 amino acids. Germline V gives CDR1 DFQATT, CDR2 SNEGSKA (reference sequence). V dropped 7 bases and J dropped 7 bases, with 19 bases sitting between them. The CDR3 coding sequence is TGCAGTGGAGGTACAGGGAACCTGGGTGGCTACACCTTC. The encoded protein is CSGGTGNLGGYTF.

The J gene is TRBJ1-6, the V gene TRBV7-8; D gene uncertain. The germline gives CDR1 SGHVS, CDR2 FQNEAQ. The CDR3 consists of 15 residues. Trimming shortened V by 9 bases and J by 0 bases, and 12 bases separated the two germline ends. In DNA form, the CDR3 reads TGTGCCAGTGGTGGCCTGAGCTCCTATAATTCACCCCTCCACTTT. Amino acids: CASGGLSSYNSPLHF.

This clonotype was counted a few times. The chain has TRBV29-1 and TRBJ1-1; D is unclear. The CDR3 length is 11 residues. Germline assignment: CDR1 SQVTM and CDR2 ANQGSEA. Trimming cost V 2 bases and J 6 bases, with 7 bases left between them. The CDR3 nucleotides are TGCAGCGTTGAATTCGCAGCTGAAGCTTTCTTT. Translation gives CSVEFAAEAFF.

This sequence joins TRBV9 and TRBJ2-7, with no clear D. CDR3 length: 15 amino acids. CDR1 and CDR2 from the germline V gene are SGDLS and YYNGEE. Trimming pared 4 bases from V and 3 bases from J, leaving 17 bases between. CDR3 DNA sequence: TGTGCCAGCAGCCGGTCGGCCGATAGATACTACGAGCAGTACTTC. Protein product: CASSRSADRYYEQYF.

The table lists this clonotype with a count of one. The V call is TRBV7-3, the J call TRBJ2-1; 12 positions agree with TRBD2. V shed 5 bases, J shed 7 bases, and the junction held 9 bases outside the gene matches. Germline CDR1 and CDR2: SGHTA and FQGTGA. The length of the CDR3 is 16 residues. For the CDR3, the DNA is TGTGCCAGCAGCCCGTCTAGCGGGAGGGCCACAAATGAGCAGTTCTTC. It yields the protein CASSPSSGRATNEQFF.

This chain joins TRBV7-9 and TRBJ2-1; D perhaps matches TRBD2 (6 bases). Germline lookup yields CDR1 SEHNR and CDR2 FQNEAQ (reference sequence). The CDR3 runs 15 residues. The V end lost 0 bases, the J end lost 8 bases, and 14 bases lay between the germline ends. CDR3 in amino acids: CASSLALAALDEQFF. Written as DNA, the CDR3 is TGTGCCAGCAGCTTAGCCTTAGCGGCCTTGGATGAGCAGTTCTTC. Complete variable domain (other parts from reference TRBV7-9 and TRBJ2-1): DTGVSQNPRHKITKRGQNVTFRCDPISEHNRLYWYRQTLGQGPEFLTYFQNEAQLEKSRLLSDRFSAERPKGSFSTLEIQRTEQGDSAMYLCASSLALAALDEQFFGPGTRLTVL.

This clonotype was picked up a small number of times. This rearrangement joins TRBV20-1 to TRBJ1-5, with 8 nucleotides matching TRBD1. This CDR3 is 12 amino acids long. Per the germline V gene, CDR1 is DFQATT and CDR2 is SNEGSKA (reference sequence). The ends lost 3 bases at V and 8 bases at J; junction bases unmatched: 3. The CDR3 bases are TGCAGTGCTAGGACAGGGGATAAGCCCCAGCATTTT. As protein: CSARTGDKPQHF.

The chain carries TRBV6-2 or TRBV6-3 and TRBJ2-7; D might be TRBD2 (5 bases). With 8 bases removed from V and 11 bases from J, the gap between germline ends came to 13 bases. The CDR3 is 10 amino acids. Germline CDR1 reads MNHEY; CDR2 reads SVGEGT. The CDR3 loop reads CASGGYSEYF. DNA for the CDR3: TGTGCCAGCGGAGGTTATTCGGAGTACTTC.

The chain uses TRBV20-1 and TRBJ2-3; D is ambiguous. V was clipped by 1 base and J by 3 bases, with 8 bases between them. Germline loops: CDR1 DFQATT, CDR2 SNEGSKA (reference sequence). The CDR3 length is 13 residues. CDR3 in amino acids: CSARAGRTDTQYF. In DNA form, the CDR3 reads TGCAGTGCTAGAGCCGGCCGTACAGATACGCAGTATTTT.

V gene TRBV28 combines with J gene TRBJ2-5; D call uncertain. Germline CDR1 reads MDHEN; CDR2 reads SYDVKM. The CDR3 runs to 13 residues. The germline V and J ends were trimmed by 2 bases and 3 bases, with 7 bases remaining between them. CDR3 bases: TGTGCCAGCAGTTTACCCTGGGAAGAGACCCAGTACTTC. Translated, it gives CASSLPWEETQYF.

The chain links TRBV6-2 or TRBV6-3 to TRBJ2-1; D remains ambiguous. Per germline, CDR1 MNHEY and CDR2 SVGEGT. The V and J ends lost 8 bases and 5 bases respectively, with 13 bases between them. The CDR3 covers 13 residues. This CDR3 is CASLEPQNNEQFF. The CDR3 nucleotides are TGTGCCAGCCTAGAACCCCAGAACAATGAGCAGTTCTTC.

This rearrangement joins TRBV15 to TRBJ2-1; possibly TRBD1 for D (6 bases). V gave up 4 bases and J gave up 4 bases, with 17 bases separating them. The CDR3 consists of 16 residues. Germline CDR1 reads LNHNV; CDR2 reads YYDKDF (reference sequence). CDR3 loop: CATSNLDRQPYNEQFF. The CDR3 nucleotides read TGTGCCACCAGCAACCTCGACAGGCAACCTTACAATGAGCAGTTCTTC. Full variable domain (rest looked up from reference TRBV15 and TRBJ2-1): DAMVIQNPRYQVTQFGKPVTLSCSQTLNHNVMYWYQQKSSQAPKLLFHYYDKDFNNEADTPDNFQSRRPNTSFCFLDIRSPGLGDTAMYLCATSNLDRQPYNEQFFGPGTRLTVL.

This clonotype was seen more than once but under ten times. The chain links TRBV6-5 to TRBJ1-5, with a weak D call TRBD1 (6 bases). The CDR3 totals 14 residues. Trimming left V 7 bases short and J 6 bases short, with 16 bases between. Germline CDR1 is MNHEY and CDR2 is SVGAGI. This CDR3 is CASTSASGAQPQHF. Written as DNA, the CDR3 is TGTGCCAGCACCTCCGCGTCAGGGGCTCAGCCCCAGCATTTT.

This clonotype has only a few counts. The rearrangement joins TRBV7-2 to TRBJ2-3; the match to TRBD2 covers 11 bases. Germline trimming cut 3 bases from V and 6 bases from J; bases unmatched to any gene: 5. The CDR3 loop spans 15 amino acids. The germline V gene encodes CDR1 SGHTA and CDR2 FQGNSA. The CDR3 region is CASSLPTSGMDTQYF. CDR3 in DNA: TGTGCCAGCAGCTTGCCGACTAGCGGGATGGATACGCAGTATTTT.

This clonotype was detected once. The chain combines TRBV9 with TRBJ2-7, with 9 bases identical to TRBD2. The CDR3 length is 17 residues. V lost 0 bases and J lost 7; bases outside the gene matches: 14. The germline V gene has CDR1 SGDLS and CDR2 YYNGEE. CDR3 sequence reads: CASSVGSGGTSYNEQYF. The CDR3 DNA reads TGTGCCAGCAGCGTAGGCAGCGGGGGGACCTCCTACAATGAGCAGTACTTC.

The V gene is TRBV18, the J gene TRBJ2-1; perhaps TRBD1 as D (5 bases). Trimming pared 3 bases from V and 4 bases from J, leaving 10 bases between. Germline CDR1 is KGHSH and CDR2 is LQKENI. The CDR3 covers 14 residues. The CDR3 protein is CASSPSQEYNEQFF. CDR3 in DNA: TGTGCCAGCTCACCTTCACAGGAGTACAATGAGCAGTTCTTC.

This clonotype showed up just once. J is TRBJ2-6 and V is TRBV12-3 or TRBV12-4, with D possibly being TRBD1 (6 bases). The length of the CDR3 is 16 residues. Trimming shortened V by 2 bases and J by 2 bases, and 10 bases separated the two germline ends. The DNA of the CDR3 is TGTGCCAGCAGTTTACCCCGGACAGCTGGGGCCAACGTCCTGACTTTC. Its protein product is CASSLPRTAGANVLTF.

The rearrangement uses TRBV24-1 and TRBJ2-1; TRBD2 matches at 8 bases. V shed 3 bases, J shed 7 bases, and the junction held 7 bases outside the gene matches. The CDR3 runs 15 residues. The germline gives CDR1 KGHDR, CDR2 SFDVKD. The CDR3 DNA reads TGTGCCACCAGTGATCCGGCAGCGGGAGTTAATGAGCAGTTCTTC. Protein sequence: CATSDPAAGVNEQFF.

V usage is TRBV7-2 and J usage is TRBJ2-1; no definite D call. The CDR3 covers 11 residues. Germline-derived CDR1 and CDR2 are SGHTA and FQGNSA. Trimming shortened V by 3 bases and J by 9 bases, and 6 bases separated the two germline ends. CDR3 sequence reads: CASSFRVEQFF. In DNA form, the CDR3 reads TGTGCCAGCAGCTTTAGGGTTGAGCAGTTCTTC. Using reference TRBV7-2 and TRBJ2-1 for the parts outside the CDR3, the full variable domain is GAGVSQSPSNKVTEKGKDVELRCDPISGHTALYWYRQSLGQGLEFLIYFQGNSAPDKSGLPSDRFSAERTGGSVSTLTIQRTQQEDSAVYLCASSFRVEQFFGPGTRLTVL.

This clonotype appeared a single time. This sequence joins TRBV11-2 and TRBJ1-2; the match to TRBD1 covers 7 bases. This CDR3 has 14 residues. Germline CDR1 and CDR2: SGHAT and FQNNGV. J was trimmed by 5 bases and V by 6 bases; bases with no gene match: 9. Here the CDR3 DNA reads TGTGCCAGCAGTCCGAGGGGGCGCGAGTATGGCTACACCTTC. Amino acid sequence: CASSPRGREYGYTF.